Reported below is one TCR beta chain. How the authors handled the data: From reference gene primer amplification, estimates of nucleated cell counts were derived. Only in-frame clones appear in the TCRdb table, and some are missing; sequencing was by immunoSEQ multiplex PCR. V, J and clone size reflect that table, while D and trimming were determined from the DNA. The sample carries just under 350,000 clones, more than 75% recorded once. These data belong to a study of blood T cell repertoires in COVID-19. Looking at the study overall: Sources were T cells, B-cell-depleted T cells, or PBMCs; the material itself was cDNA or gDNA.

Seattle cases were enrolled at active infection and followed longitudinally. Germline loops: CDR1 LGHDT, CDR2 YNNKEL (reference sequence). The CDR3 length is 15 residues. Trimming took off 0 bases at V and 6 bases at J, with 15 bases between the two ends. This receptor was obtained from a woman between 50 and 59 years old with COVID-19, enrolled during active disease. The chain carries TRBV3-1 (or the pseudogene TRBV3-2) and TRBJ2-7, with no clear D. The sequencing input was peripheral blood. The CDR3 reads CASSQEERRHLEQYF. CDR3 in DNA: TGTGCCAGCAGCCAAGAAGAAAGGCGACATCTCGAGCAGTACTTC.